This TCR beta chain was captured by sequencing in a study of shared clonotypes between healthy human individuals. Samples left unsorted employed 80 million to 95 million PBMCs for genomic DNA. This CDR3 has 15 amino acids. V shed 6 bases and J shed 2 bases, with 16 bases lying between them. CDR1 and CDR2 from the germline V gene are MRHNA and SNTAGT. It was roughly 330 ng DNA, roughly 28,000 T cell genomes, that went into each replicate PCR of unsorted PBMC. The repertoire was sequenced with immunoSEQ multiplex PCR; TCRdb's copy has only in-frame clones and lacks some. The table has over 400,000 clones, 81% seen once. This clone came up once.

This TCR derives from a woman in her thirties or forties in good health. Some clones in this sample may be carry-over from other donors' samples. What was sequenced was PBMCs. This chain connects TRBV6-4 to TRBJ1-2; no firm D call. CDR3 sequence: CASRPRRAGNYGYTF. The CDR3 bases are TGTGCCAGCAGACCCCGTCGGGCAGGCAACTATGGCTACACCTTC.